The T cell receptor beta chain described here comes from a study of PD-L1 blockade in urothelial cancer. For the study at large: Earlier, patients had received 0 to 3 chemotherapy regimens. Typically, measured as a median, blood samples had 141,255 T cells.

In germline, CDR1 is MDHEN, CDR2 SYDVKM. Trimming pared 4 bases from V and 5 bases from J, leaving 14 bases between. This CDR3 region has 14 residues. The time point here: peripheral blood 6 weeks after treatment start. Assay used: immunoSEQ multiplex PCR; TCRdb lists only in-frame clones, some missing. The sample contains roughly 42,000 clones, about 90% of which appear only once. The V call is TRBV28, the J call TRBJ1-2; perhaps TRBD1 as D (6 bases). The specimen comprised PBMCs, sampled around atezolizumab (anti-PD-L1) treatment. The source of this sequence is a man aged 70 or older with urothelial cancer. The CDR3 coding sequence is TGTGCCAGCAGTTCTGATCAGGGGTGGTATGGCTACACCTTC. This gives the protein CASSSDQGWYGYTF.